The source of this T cell receptor (beta chain) is a study of blood T cell repertoires in COVID-19. Overall study: Samples came from the United States, Italy and Spain, spanning acute and convalescent COVID-19.

Trimming cost V 5 bases and J 4 bases, with 8 bases left between them. The germline CDR1 and CDR2 sequences are MRHNA and SNTAGT. The CDR3 length is 13 residues. In the study's own analysis: For nucleated cells, counts were estimated from reference gene primer amplification. Sequenced by immunoSEQ multiplex PCR; TCRdb stores in-frame clones only, minus some. V and J calls and clone size are as listed in that table; D and trimming were resolved from the DNA. Here the sample spans some 200,000 clones, about 85% being singletons. The chain uses TRBV6-4 and TRBJ2-2, with D perhaps TRBD1 (5 bases). Sequenced: peripheral blood. This clonotype originated in a man aged 60 to 69 with active or convalescent COVID-19. CDR3 residues: CASSIRGTGELFF. CDR3 nucleotides: TGTGCCAGCAGTATAAGGGGCACCGGGGAGCTGTTTTTT.